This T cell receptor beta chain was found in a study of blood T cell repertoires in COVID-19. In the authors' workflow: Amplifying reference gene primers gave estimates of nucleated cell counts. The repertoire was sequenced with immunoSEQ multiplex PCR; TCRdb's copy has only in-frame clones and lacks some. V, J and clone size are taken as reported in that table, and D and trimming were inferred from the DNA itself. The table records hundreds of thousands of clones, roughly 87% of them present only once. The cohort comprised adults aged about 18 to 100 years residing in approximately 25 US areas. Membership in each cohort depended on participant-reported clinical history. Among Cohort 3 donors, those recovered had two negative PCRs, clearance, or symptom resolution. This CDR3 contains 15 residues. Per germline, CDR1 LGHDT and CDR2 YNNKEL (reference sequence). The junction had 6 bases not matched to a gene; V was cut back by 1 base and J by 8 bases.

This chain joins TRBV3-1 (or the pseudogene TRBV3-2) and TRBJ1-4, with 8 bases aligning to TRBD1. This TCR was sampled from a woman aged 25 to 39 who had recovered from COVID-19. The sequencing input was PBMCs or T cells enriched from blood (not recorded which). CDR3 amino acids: CASSQVEDRVEKLFF. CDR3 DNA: TGTGCCAGCAGCCAAGTCGAGGACAGGGTGGAAAAACTGTTTTTT.